This T cell receptor beta chain was obtained from a study of blood T cell repertoires in COVID-19 (dated by TCRdb to the early 2020s). Describing the broader study: Samples from collaborators originated in the United States, Italy and Spain and spanned both the acute and convalescent phases of COVID-19. The material from the prospective study consisted of cDNA or gDNA derived from T cells, B-cell-depleted T cells, or PBMCs. Deeply sampled blood TCRbeta repertoires from subjects exposed to, actively infected with, or recovered from COVID-19 were included in the dataset. The repertoires were released in a freely available public database meant as a resource for research on the immune response to SARS-CoV-2. Samples were obtained from the ongoing ImmuneRACE study (first 160 participants) and from 1,200 or so subjects provided by 6 global collaborators. Nearly every sample came with metadata listing a de-identified subject ID, COVID-19 status, age in years and sex. Where HLA class I and class II types were available, the types were taken from metadata supplied by the sample provider, not from assay-based typing.

Each collaborating institution followed its own protocols to collect whole blood in K2EDTA tubes. For TCRbeta analysis, collaborator samples were shipped as frozen whole blood, as isolated PBMCs, or as DNA extracted from either sample type. Note on this clone: Its recognized antigen is unknown. No base quality values were provided; no much bigger clone lies one nucleotide off.

For this chain, trimming is 2 bases at the V end and 4 bases at the J end, and the number of junction bases without a gene match is 4. From its cysteine to its phenylalanine, the CDR3 spans 16 amino acids. Just the 48-base CDR3 DNA is kept, in frame starting at base 1. Reading the germline V gene gives CDR1 KGHDR and CDR2 SFDVKD. The immunoSEQ Assay, a bias-controlled multiplex PCR, was used to amplify TCRbeta CDR3 regions from genomic DNA. Concerning the study's data processing: The number of nucleated cells in each sample was estimated from the amplification of reference gene primers within the assay. To quantify the absolute abundance of each unique TCRbeta CDR3 rearrangement, sequence reads were collapsed and filtered. For each sample, productive Simpson clonality was calculated by taking the square root of Simpson's diversity index across productive rearrangements. As stored in TCRdb, this immuneACCESS dataset retains in-frame rearrangements with V and J assigned. A fraction of the clones does not appear; measured against another copy, unresolved V genes explain less than half of the discrepancy, and the remainder lacks a known reason. The D gene and trimming were derived from the DNA, and the V and J assignments and clone size from that table. This sample has roughly 8,600 clones in its table, and around four fifths of those were observed once. Of the sample, roughly a tenth is held by the ten largest clones.

The investigation overall reported the following: The amount of clinical and demographic metadata varied by source and participant and was provided uncurated.

This chain is built from TRBV24-1 and TRBJ2-1, and 10 junction bases match TRBD2. Sequencing input: peripheral blood. This TCR came from a human donor in a cohort sampled during active COVID-19. CDR3 sequence: CATSDSSGGAYNEQFF. The sequence in DNA is TGTGCCACCAGTGATTCTAGCGGGGGTGCTTACAATGAGCAGTTCTTC.